The T cell receptor beta chain under discussion was sequenced for a study of graft-versus-host responses after intestinal transplantation. Study background: Anti-thymocyte globulin induction, then tacrolimus and steroids for about three years, went to all recipients. Whole-study results and caveats: Detected in recipient marrow were GvH clones, some of which were first observed in ileum or blood. Those patients showing graft-donor T cell macrochimerism displayed high graft-versus-host to host-versus-graft clonal ratios in allografts.

This CDR3 has 13 residues. V shed 7 bases, J shed 2 bases, and the junction held 3 bases outside the gene matches. Germline-derived CDR1 and CDR2 are MNHNS and SASEGT. With respect to this clone: Its antigen is not identified.

Produced via immunoSEQ multiplex PCR; TCRdb's table is partial and in-frame only. Of roughly 40,000 clones in the sample, about 90% were seen once. The J gene is TRBJ2-5, the V gene TRBV6-1; 8 positions agree with TRBD1. The receptor comes from a human patient who received an intestinal transplant, so some T cells may come from the graft donor. The source was PBMCs, collected around 320 days after intestinal transplant. CDR3 loop: CASTRTGQETQYF. The CDR3 coding sequence is TGTGCCAGCACCCGGACAGGGCAAGAGACCCAGTACTTC.